This T cell receptor (beta chain) was recovered during a study of vaccination effects on CD4 cells after COVID-19. Study findings and constraints: Late in the post-vaccination period, infection-induced and vaccine-induced clones underwent marked clonal contraction. Convalescent patients in the study were few, and early post-infection timepoints were absent.

Viral peptide pools were used in the ViraFEST assay to expand antigen-specific CD4+ T cells, and sequencing came afterward. Culture proceeded for more than 8 days, and CD4+ T cells were then isolated. Participants were given two doses of BNT162b2 or mRNA-1273 vaccine. About 2 million PBMC per well received about 10 IU/ml IL-2 and 9 to 10 ug/ml peptides in culture. Half the medium was replaced with IL-2 medium on days 3 and 7. V gave up 5 bases and J gave up 2 bases, with 12 bases separating them. The CDR3 totals 14 residues. Germline CDR1 MDHEN, CDR2 SYDVKM. Generated by immunoSEQ multiplex PCR, the TCRdb table keeps only in-frame clones and is missing some. Here the sample spans tens of thousands of clones, 73% being singletons. As for this clone: Its antigen remains unknown.

This receptor was taken from a human donor who received a COVID-19 vaccine. The gene calls are TRBV28 and TRBJ2-5, with D possibly matching TRBD1 (6 bases). The sequencing used CD4+ T cells from PBMCs cultured with HCoV-229E spike peptides, collected after COVID-19 vaccination. The CDR3 spells CASSGGQRQETQYF. The CDR3 DNA is TGTGCCAGCAGTGGGGGACAACGACAAGAGACCCAGTACTTC. The full variable domain, with the rest looked up from reference TRBV28 and TRBJ2-5, is DVKVTQSSRYLVKRTGEKVFLECVQDMDHENMFWYRQDPGLGLRLIYFSYDVKMKEKGDIPEGYSVSREKKERFSLILESASTNQTSMYLCASSGGQRQETQYFGPGTRLLVL.